This entry lists 27 T cell receptor beta chains sequenced from one sample in a study of blood T cells in healthy people across ages. With a J-beta primer mix and a sample-barcoded 5' primer, a second PCR ran about 7 to 11 cycles. One entry per CDR3 protein results from TCRdb running MiXCR on the 5' RACE reads. The sample yields about 1.4 million distinct CDR3 sequences, approximately 60% seen once. Sample: blood. These receptors all stem from a man between 18 and 29 years old in good health.

CDR3 bases: TGCGCCAGCAGCCTACCGGACAGGGTAGGGGATGAGCAGTTCTTC. Amino acid sequence: CASSLPDRVGDEQFF. The chain links TRBV4-1 to TRBJ2-1; 8 positions agree with TRBD1. Unmatched junction bases numbered 10, after V lost 4 bases and J lost 8 bases. Germline CDR1 MGHRA, CDR2 YSYEKL. This CDR3 has 15 amino acids.

This CDR3 is CASSFGRRPDANYGYTF. Here the CDR3 DNA reads TGCGCCAGCAGCTTCGGACGCCGGCCGGATGCTAACTATGGCTACACCTTC. V usage is TRBV5-1 and J usage is TRBJ1-2; D uncertain. The CDR3 has 17 residues. V was shortened by 2 bases and J by 0 bases, with 17 bases between the two germline ends. Germline V gene data show CDR1 as SGHRS and CDR2 as YFSETQ. Full variable domain (remainder filled in from reference TRBV5-1 and TRBJ1-2): KAGVTQTPRYLIKTRGQQVTLSCSPISGHRSVSWYQQTPGQGLQFLFEYFSETQRNKGNFPGRFSGRQFSNSRSEMNVSTLELGDSALYLCASSFGRRPDANYGYTFGSGTRLTVV.

The genes are TRBV6-5 and TRBJ1-6; possibly TRBD1 for D (5 bases). V lost 2 bases to trimming and J lost 9 bases, with 14 bases between them. CDR1 and CDR2 (germline): MNHEY, SVGAGI. This CDR3 is 15 amino acids long. The CDR3 coding sequence is TGTGCCAGCAGTTACGAGGGGCCCCAGGCTTCACCCCTCCACTTT. It codes for CASSYEGPQASPLHF.

V gene TRBV5-1 combines with J gene TRBJ2-3; 7 bases are shared with TRBD1. The CDR3 length is 15 residues. Per the germline V gene, CDR1 is SGHRS and CDR2 is YFSETQ. V lost 1 base to trimming and J lost 2 bases; unmatched junction nucleotides: 4. The CDR3 sequence: CASSLTGQNTDTQYF. DNA of the CDR3: TGCGCCAGCAGCTTGACGGGACAGAACACAGATACGCAGTATTTT.

The chain joins TRBV27 to TRBJ2-5; the D is unclear. This CDR3 comprises 14 residues. Trimming shortened V by 2 bases and J by 11 bases, and 18 bases separated the two germline ends. Germline V gene sequence: CDR1 MNHEY, CDR2 SMNVEV (reference sequence). The CDR3 here is CASSLRLTTYGQYF. CDR3 nucleotide sequence: TGTGCCAGCAGTTTAAGACTTACCACCTACGGGCAGTACTTC.

The rearrangement links TRBV20-1 to TRBJ2-1, with TRBD2 matching over 14 bases. The CDR3 runs 14 residues. Germline lookup yields CDR1 DFQATT and CDR2 SNEGSKA (reference sequence). With V trimmed by 6 bases and J by 9 bases, 7 bases remained unmatched. The chain's CDR3 is CSAHGTSGRAEQFF. The DNA for the CDR3 is TGCAGTGCCCATGGGACTAGCGGGAGAGCTGAGCAGTTCTTC.

The sample holds a few counts of this clonotype. The genes are TRBV29-1 and TRBJ2-3; D is perhaps TRBD1 or TRBD2 (5 bases each). CDR1 SQVTM and CDR2 ANQGSEA come from the germline V gene. The CDR3 sequence is 13 residues long. Between the trimmed V and J ends, which lost 5 bases and 2 bases, there was a span of 11 bases. This CDR3 is CSVRDGHTDTQYF. The CDR3 region has the DNA TGCAGCGTTAGGGACGGCCACACAGATACGCAGTATTTT.

The chain recombines TRBV11-2 with TRBJ2-5; D is perhaps TRBD1 (6 bases). The J call may be wrong; the DNA end is better matched by TRBJ2-7. This CDR3 spans 14 amino acids. Germline loops: CDR1 SGHAT, CDR2 FQNNGV. The DNA for the CDR3 is TGTGCCAGCAGCTTAGACCGGACAGTTTACGAGCAGTACTTC. Its protein is CASSLDRTVYEQYF.

The chain recombines TRBV29-1 with TRBJ2-1; 10 bases match TRBD2. In germline, CDR1 is SQVTM, CDR2 ANQGSEA. The V and J ends lost 4 bases and 8 bases, in that order; junction bases with no gene match: 11. This CDR3 region has 15 residues. Here the CDR3 DNA reads TGCAGCGTTGGCAATACGGGACTAGCGATCGATGAGCAGTTCTTC. Amino acid sequence: CSVGNTGLAIDEQFF.

The chain has TRBV2 and TRBJ1-1; 7 bases align to TRBD1. From germline, CDR1 is SNHLY and CDR2 FYNNEI. The CDR3 has 14 amino acids. The V gene end was trimmed by 6 bases and the J gene end by 3 bases; junction bases not matched to a gene: 7. CDR3: CASSKTGSDTEAFF. The CDR3 DNA is TGTGCCAGCAGCAAGACAGGGTCGGACACTGAAGCTTTCTTT.

This clonotype was seen a single time. The chain employs TRBV27 and TRBJ1-5, with D unclear. Germline values: CDR1 MNHEY, CDR2 SMNVEV (reference sequence). Trimming took off 5 bases at V and 1 base at J, with 12 bases between the two ends. This CDR3 spans 15 amino acids. The CDR3 spells CASSPFGTSNQPQHF. The DNA of the CDR3 is TGTGCCAGCAGTCCCTTTGGAACAAGCAATCAGCCCCAGCATTTT.

This chain connects TRBV4-1 to TRBJ2-5; 8 nucleotides align to TRBD1. CDR1 and CDR2 from the germline V gene are MGHRA and YSYEKL. This CDR3 has 15 residues. J lost 5 bases, V lost 1 base, and 6 bases had no gene match. This chain's CDR3 is CASSQAHGQGETQYF. CDR3 bases: TGCGCCAGCAGCCAAGCCCACGGACAGGGTGAGACCCAGTACTTC.

This clonotype has a single count. V is TRBV9 and J is TRBJ2-1; 9 positions match TRBD2. Germline values: CDR1 SGDLS, CDR2 YYNGEE. The CDR3 is 19 amino acids. The ends lost 4 bases at V and 3 bases at J; junction bases unmatched: 17. CDR3 nucleotides: TGTGCCAGCAGCCAGACTAGCGGCCCCTCTGTCGGGCTCTACAATGAGCAGTTCTTC. It translates to CASSQTSGPSVGLYNEQFF.

In this sample, this clonotype turned up once. The rearrangement links TRBV10-2 to TRBJ2-2; no clear D gene. Per germline, CDR1 WSHSY and CDR2 SAAADI. V was shortened by 7 bases and J by 6 bases, with 3 bases between the two germline ends. The CDR3 is made up of 10 amino acids. CDR3 residues: CASKAGELFF. The DNA of the CDR3 is TGCGCCAGCAAGGCCGGGGAGCTGTTTTTT.

V usage is TRBV7-8 and J usage is TRBJ2-1; TRBD1 might be the D (6 bases). Germline-derived CDR1 and CDR2 are SGHVS and FQNEAQ. The CDR3 consists of 13 residues. V lost 11 bases, J lost 3 bases, and 14 bases lay in between. The CDR3 DNA sequence: TGTGCCGGCACCCGGGACATCTACAATGAGCAGTTCTTC. Its protein is CAGTRDIYNEQFF.

This clonotype was observed a few times. The V call is TRBV21-1, the J call TRBJ2-7; the listed D gene, TRBD1, was not tested against the DNA. TRBV21-1 is shown as a pseudogene. The CDR3 extends over 14 amino acids. The CDR3 reads CASNPWTRSHEQYF. The CDR3 DNA sequence: TGTGCCAGCAACCCCTGGACCCGGTCTCACGAGCAGTACTTC.

This clonotype was recorded a few times. The J gene is TRBJ2-1, the V gene TRBV20-1; tentatively, D is TRBD2 (5 bases). The J call may be incorrect, as the DNA end agrees better with TRBJ2-7. Looked up from germline, CDR1 is DFQATT and CDR2 is SNEGSKA (reference sequence). There are 13 residues in the CDR3. Written as DNA, the CDR3 is TGCAGTGCTAGGGTGGCCGACTACAATGAGCAGTACTTC. It translates to CSARVADYNEQYF.

This clonotype was counted only a few times. J is TRBJ1-5 and V is TRBV4-2; no definite D call. The germline V gene has CDR1 LGHNA and CDR2 YNFKEQ. V dropped 0 bases and J dropped 5 bases, with 11 bases sitting between them. CDR3 length equals 15 residues. The CDR3: CASSQERSEYQPQHF. The CDR3 DNA is TGTGCCAGCAGCCAAGAGCGTTCAGAGTATCAGCCCCAGCATTTT.

The CDR3 nucleotides are TGCAGCGCACTGGACAGGGTCGAAGAGACCCAGTACTTC. This encodes CSALDRVEETQYF. This chain uses TRBV29-1 with TRBJ2-5; 8 nucleotides agree with TRBD1. Looked up from germline, CDR1 is SQVTM and CDR2 is ANQGSEA. V trimming: 7 bases; J trimming: 3 bases; junction bases outside the gene matches: 7. The CDR3 extends over 13 amino acids.

The chain employs TRBV6-1 and TRBJ2-1; weak D call: TRBD2 (6 bases). This CDR3 is 15 amino acids long. Trimming took 2 bases from V and 6 from J, leaving 14 bases between them. Germline V gene lookup returns CDR1 MNHNS and CDR2 SASEGT. The CDR3 DNA is TGTGCCAGCAGTGAATACCGGACCGGGGGCAATGAGCAGTTCTTC. Translation gives CASSEYRTGGNEQFF.

The gene calls are TRBV20-1 and TRBJ2-3; D unresolved. The CDR3 spans 13 residues. Germline loops: CDR1 DFQATT, CDR2 SNEGSKA (reference sequence). V was clipped by 1 base and J by 6 bases, with 11 bases between them. Here the CDR3 DNA reads TGCAGTGCTAGAGCGACCGCCCTTGATACGCAGTATTTT. This codes for CSARATALDTQYF.

V usage is TRBV3-1 and J usage is TRBJ2-1, with a tentative D call TRBD1 (5 bases). V lost 3 bases, J lost 1 base, and 16 bases lay in between. Per germline, CDR1 LGHDT and CDR2 YNNKEL (reference sequence). This CDR3 comprises 17 residues. DNA for the CDR3: TGTGCCAGCAGCCATCTTCGTGGGGCTCGTTCCTACAATGAGCAGTTCTTC. Protein sequence: CASSHLRGARSYNEQFF.

This rearrangement joins TRBV12-3 or TRBV12-4 to TRBJ2-7; 12 bases agree with TRBD1. The length of the CDR3 is 17 residues. With V trimmed by 3 bases and J by 4 bases, 10 bases remained unmatched. As DNA, the CDR3 is TGTGCCAGCAGTTTGTGGGGACAGGGGGCTTTGGGATACGAGCAGTACTTC. This gives the protein CASSLWGQGALGYEQYF.

This clonotype was counted between two and nine times. This chain connects TRBV7-8 to TRBJ2-3, with a tentative D call TRBD2 (6 bases). Germline CDR1 reads SGHVS; CDR2 reads FQNEAQ. The CDR3 length is 15 residues. V was shortened by 6 bases and J by 1 base, with 14 bases between the two germline ends. The CDR3 is CASSPGGVRTDTQYF. CDR3 coding DNA: TGTGCCAGCAGTCCCGGCGGGGTCCGCACAGATACGCAGTATTTT.

The rearrangement joins TRBV4-1 to TRBJ1-6, with D unclear. CDR1 and CDR2 (germline): MGHRA, YSYEKL. V lost 3 bases, J lost 4 bases, and 16 bases lay in between. The CDR3 runs 17 residues. Here the CDR3 DNA reads TGCGCCAGCAGCCAGGTCACCACCGGGCGATATAATTCACCCCTCCACTTT. Amino acids: CASSQVTTGRYNSPLHF.

This clonotype has just a few counts. The chain links TRBV29-1 to TRBJ2-7, with 10 positions matching TRBD1. CDR1 is SQVTM and CDR2 is ANQGSEA in the germline V gene. V trimming: 4 bases; J trimming: 1 base; junction bases outside the gene matches: 4. CDR3 size: 14 residues. DNA of the CDR3: TGCAGCGTTGTAGGGGGACAGGGGTCCTACGAGCAGTACTTC. It codes for CSVVGGQGSYEQYF.

This chain links TRBV13 with TRBJ2-1; possibly TRBD2 for D (6 bases). The CDR3 is 14 amino acids. The germline gives CDR1 PRHDT, CDR2 FYEKMQ (reference sequence). V was cut by 5 bases and J by 4 bases, with 12 bases left in between. The CDR3 DNA is TGTGCCAGCAGCCCGGGTAGCGGTTACAATGAGCAGTTCTTC. Amino acids: CASSPGSGYNEQFF. Complete variable domain (other parts from reference TRBV13 and TRBJ2-1): AAGVIQSPRHLIKEKRETATLKCYPIPRHDTVYWYQQGPGQDPQFLISFYEKMQSDKGSIPDRFSAQQFSDYHSELNMSSLELGDSALYFCASSPGSGYNEQFFGPGTRLTVL.